This TCR beta chain was obtained from a study of T cell repertoires in cytomegalovirus infection. Study-wide context: It can be stated that public TCR beta signatures indicated CMV infection as well as a matching HLA type. Study-wide points: Across the ex vivo response, the dominant clonotypes were HLA-C-restricted CMV-specific TCR beta clonotypes. The cumulative frequency of public TCR beta families identified carriers of CMV plus the relevant HLA.

Via MiXCR, TCRdb re-called the reads, giving one row per CDR3 protein. The sample holds roughly 500,000 distinct CDR3 sequences; around 11% are singletons and the top ten take about a tenth. This clonotype was seen ten or more times. Antigen specificity is unknown. The specimen sequenced was PBMCs. The TCR was taken from a human donor in good health (CMV status not recorded). Some clones in this sample may be carry-over from other donors' samples.

The CDR3 nucleotides read TGTGCCAGCAGTGGGACTGGTAGCAATCAGCCCCAGCATTTT. This codes for CASSGTGSNQPQHF. The chain combines TRBV9 with TRBJ1-5, with D perhaps matching TRBD1 (5 bases). The CDR3 is 14 amino acids. Germline V gene sequence: CDR1 SGDLS, CDR2 YYNGEE. V lost 5 bases to trimming and J lost 0 bases, with 9 bases between them.